The clone carrying this T cell receptor beta chain showed up many times. V was shortened by 3 bases and J by 4 bases, with 18 bases between the two germline ends. Germline CDR1 and CDR2: GTSNPN and SVGIG (reference sequence). The CDR3 spans 15 residues. TCRdb called the 5' RACE reads again in MiXCR, with one record for every CDR3 protein. The table lists more than 15,000 distinct CDR3 sequences, approximately 4.1% of them singletons. This record belongs to a study of T cells after yellow fever vaccination. Whole-study results and caveats: Booster samples showed a return of most primary-vaccination clones (roughly 96% CD4, over 70% CD8).

This rearrangement joins TRBV30 to TRBJ2-5, with unresolved D. The source is a young man who received the YFV17D yellow fever vaccine. Source: PBMCs, either bulk or a sorted T-cell subset (CD4+, CD8+, memory, or dextramer-sorted; not recorded which), taken 15 days after the yellow fever booster vaccination. The CDR3 here is CAWRLTTFWPETQYF. The CDR3 region has the DNA TGTGCCTGGAGGCTGACGACGTTTTGGCCAGAGACCCAGTACTTC. The full variable domain, completed using reference TRBV30 and TRBJ2-5, is SQTIHQWPATLVQPVGSPLSLECTVEGTSNPNLYWYRQAAGRGLQLLFYSVGIGQISSEVPQNLSASRPQDRQFILSSKKLLLSDSGFYLCAWRLTTFWPETQYFGPGTRLLVL.